Listed below are T cell receptor beta chains from one sample, sequenced in a study of T cell changes during pregnancy in multiple sclerosis. The protocol was immunoSEQ multiplex PCR, while the TCRdb copy is restricted to in-frame clones and leaves out a portion. The table has over 30,000 clones, roughly nine tenths seen once. Specimen: CD4+ T cells from peripheral blood mononuclear cells, collected in the third trimester of pregnancy. Receptors originate from a female donor in good health, enrolled as a control in a pregnancy study. CDR3s include the opening cysteine and the closing phenylalanine or tryptophan. D genes are given only for firm matches. Clone sizes are given selectively: once, few, many, or a class where the clone is expanded.

V,D,length,size,J,DNA,CDR3
TRBV18,-,14,-,TRBJ1-6,TGTGCCAGCTCTCCGGGACAAACCAATTCACCCCTCCACTTT,CASSPGQTNSPLHF
TRBV28,TRBD2,13,-,TRBJ2-7,TGTGCCACTAAAGGACTAGTCTCCTACGAGCAGTACTTC,CATKGLVSYEQYF
TRBV10-3,TRBD1,12,-,TRBJ1-1,TGTGCCATCAGCCAGGGGGCCACTGAAGCTTTCTTT,CAISQGATEAFF
TRBV5-4,-,15,-,TRBJ1-1,TGTGCCAGCAGCTTGCCGCCGGGACAAAACACTGAAGCTTTCTTT,CASSLPPGQNTEAFF
TRBV5-1,TRBD2,15,-,TRBJ2-5,TGCGCCAGCACCCATAGCGGGGGGGCCGCGGAGACCCAGTACTTC,CASTHSGGAAETQYF
TRBV2,-,16,-,TRBJ1-3,TGTGCCAGCAGTGTCGACAGGACCTCCTCTGGAAACACCATATATTTT,CASSVDRTSSGNTIYF
TRBV13,TRBD2,17,once,TRBJ2-1,TGTGCCAGCAGCCCTCAGACTAGCGGGAGTCTTCTGGATGAGCAGTTCTTC,CASSPQTSGSLLDEQFF
TRBV29-1,TRBD1,15,-,TRBJ2-1,TGCAGCGGATTCCGGGACAGGGGGTTGTACAATGAGCAGTTCTTC,CSGFRDRGLYNEQFF
TRBV6-5,TRBD1,15,-,TRBJ1-6,TGTGCCAGCGGCCCACAGGGGGCAGGAGGTTCACCCCTCCACTTT,CASGPQGAGGSPLHF
TRBV6-1,TRBD1,14,-,TRBJ2-7,TGTGCCAGCAGAGACAGGGGGGTCGGTTACGAGCAGTACTTC,CASRDRGVGYEQYF
TRBV10-3,-,14,-,TRBJ2-3,TGTGCCATCAGTGAGTCGACTCATGAAGGTACGCAGTATTTT,CAISESTHEGTQYF
TRBV7-6,-,17,-,TRBJ2-3,TGTGCCAGCAGCTTAGAATTGAGGACTAACCCCACAGATACGCAGTATTTT,CASSLELRTNPTDTQYF
TRBV30,TRBD1,14,-,TRBJ2-1,TGTGCCTGGAGAGGTGGACAGGGCATTTGTGAGCAGTTCTTC,CAWRGGQGICEQFF
TRBV5-1,TRBD2,15,-,TRBJ2-1,TGCGCCAGCAGTGTTGGCGGGAGTTTCTACAATGAGCAGTTCTTC,CASSVGGSFYNEQFF
TRBV7-2,-,14,-,TRBJ2-1,TGTGCCAGCAGCTTACAGGGGAGTTACAATGAGCAGTTCTTC,CASSLQGSYNEQFF
TRBV4-3,-,15,-,TRBJ2-5,TGCGCCAGCAGCCAAGATAGGGGCTATACAGAGACCCAGTACTTC,CASSQDRGYTETQYF
TRBV10-3,TRBD1,14,-,TRBJ2-3,TGTGCCATCAGTGGGGACAGGGGCGCAGATACGCAGTATTTT,CAISGDRGADTQYF
TRBV7-7,TRBD2,13,-,TRBJ2-5,TGTGCTAGCAGCCCGGGGGGATGGGAGACCCAGTACTTC,CASSPGGWETQYF
TRBV5-4,TRBD1,17,-,TRBJ2-4,TGTGCCAGCAGCTTGAACCGGGACAGGGAGGCCAAAAACATTCAGTACTTC,CASSLNRDREAKNIQYF
TRBV27,-,12,-,TRBJ2-1,TGTGCCAGCAGTTTCTTAGAAGGGAGGTGGTTCTTC,CASSFLEGRWFF
TRBV15,-,13,once,TRBJ2-7,TGTGCCACCAGCAGAGACAGTCCCTACGAGCAGTACTTC,CATSRDSPYEQYF
TRBV4-1,-,16,once,TRBJ1-2,TGCGCCAGCAGCCAAGATGCAGGGTTTTCTAACTATGGCTACACCTTC,CASSQDAGFSNYGYTF
TRBV7-9,-,14,-,TRBJ1-1,TGTGCCAGCAGCCCCCAACAGGGAAACACTGAAGCTTTCTTT,CASSPQQGNTEAFF
TRBV11-2,TRBD1,16,-,TRBJ2-2,TGTGCCAGCAGCTTAGCCGGGACAGTGAACACCGGGGAGCTGTTTTTT,CASSLAGTVNTGELFF
TRBV20-1,-,11,-,TRBJ2-2,TGCAGTGCTTCAGACTTCGGGGAGCTGTTTTTT,CSASDFGELFF
TRBV7-2,TRBD1,16,-,TRBJ2-3,TGTGCCAGCAGCGTAGCCGGGACAGGTAACACAGATACGCAGTATTTT,CASSVAGTGNTDTQYF
TRBV21-1,-,15,-,TRBJ2-7,TGTGCCAGCAGCAAAGGGGACGTAGCGGGGTACGAGCAGTACTTC,CASSKGDVAGYEQYF
TRBV27,TRBD1,17,once,TRBJ2-1,TGTGCCAGCAGTTTATCGTCTCCTCTGGGACAGTTAGGAGAGCAGTTCTTC,CASSLSSPLGQLGEQFF
TRBV28,-,12,-,TRBJ2-7,TGTGCCAGCATACGGGGGGCTGGTGAGCAGTACTTC,CASIRGAGEQYF
TRBV30,TRBD1,13,-,TRBJ1-6,TGTGCCTGGAGTAGGGCAGGGGGTTCACCCCTCCACTTT,CAWSRAGGSPLHF
TRBV7-8,-,15,few,TRBJ1-6,TGTGCCAGCAGCTACATGCCGGACAGAAATTCACCCCTCCACTTT,CASSYMPDRNSPLHF
TRBV5-4,-,13,once,TRBJ1-4,TGTGCCAGCAGCTCCGGGTGGGATGAAAAACTGTTTTTT,CASSSGWDEKLFF
TRBV5-1,-,12,-,TRBJ2-2,TGCGCCAGCAGCGAGGTTGGCGGGGAGCTGTTTTTT,CASSEVGGELFF
TRBV2,TRBD2,16,-,TRBJ2-1,TGTGCCAGCAGTCCAGGGGCGGGAGGATCCTACAATGAGCAGTTCTTC,CASSPGAGGSYNEQFF
TRBV4-1,-,15,-,TRBJ2-1,TGCGCCAGCAGCCACATACTAAGCTCCTACAATGAGCAGTTCTTC,CASSHILSSYNEQFF
TRBV5-1,-,13,-,TRBJ1-2,TGCGCCAGCAGGGACACTTCATACTATGGCTACACCTTC,CASRDTSYYGYTF
TRBV7-3,-,15,-,TRBJ2-5,TGTGCCAGCAGCTTTGGGGGGGGCGGGCAAGAGACCCAGTACTTC,CASSFGGGGQETQYF
TRBV4-3,-,13,-,TRBJ1-5,TGCGCCAGCAGCCAAGGTGAAGCTGGGCCCCAGCATTTT,CASSQGEAGPQHF
TRBV7-2,-,14,-,TRBJ1-6,TGTGCCAGCAGCCCACTGGGGGCTCGATCACCCCTCCACTTT,CASSPLGARSPLHF
TRBV28,-,11,few,TRBJ1-5,TGTGCCAGCAGTTCTTATCAGCCCCAGCATTTT,CASSSYQPQHF
TRBV15,TRBD2,19,-,TRBJ2-4,TGTGCCACCAGCAGAGTACCTCAGCGGGGGGGCCTGGCCAAAAACATTCAGTACTTC,CATSRVPQRGGLAKNIQYF
TRBV6-1,TRBD2,14,-,TRBJ2-2,TGTGCCAGCCGACTAGCGCGGGACACCGGGGAGCTGTTTTTT,CASRLARDTGELFF
TRBV7-2,TRBD1,12,-,TRBJ1-4,TGTGCCAGCAGCCCCGGTAGGGACAGGTTGTTTTTT,CASSPGRDRLFF
TRBV6-1,TRBD1,14,-,TRBJ1-4,TGTGCCAGCGGCAGACAGGGGAGTAATGAAAAACTGTTTTTT,CASGRQGSNEKLFF
TRBV11-2,TRBD1,16,-,TRBJ1-6,TGTGCCAGCAGCTTAGATCCCTGGACAGGGAGAGATGGCCTCCACTTT,CASSLDPWTGRDGLHF
TRBV2,-,13,once,TRBJ1-4,TGTGCCAGCAGGACCGGGACTGTTGAAAAACTGTTTTTT,CASRTGTVEKLFF
TRBV5-4,TRBD2,15,-,TRBJ2-3,TGTGCCAGCAGCCCGTTGGGGGGGGGCACAGATACGCAGTATTTT,CASSPLGGGTDTQYF
TRBV11-2,TRBD2,15,-,TRBJ2-7,TGTGCCAGCAGCGCGACTAGCGGGAGTACCTACGAGCAGTACTTC,CASSATSGSTYEQYF
TRBV28,-,15,-,TRBJ1-1,TGTGCCAGCAGTTTGGGGGGGGTCATGAACACTGAAGCTTTCTTT,CASSLGGVMNTEAFF
TRBV5-1,-,13,-,TRBJ2-7,TGCGCCAGCAGCATCCCCGACAGCTACGAGCAGTACTTC,CASSIPDSYEQYF
TRBV5-1,TRBD1,12,-,TRBJ2-7,TGCGCCAGCAGCACCACAGGGGAGGAGCAGTACTTC,CASSTTGEEQYF
TRBV28,TRBD1,13,-,TRBJ2-3,TGTGCCAGCAGTCCCGGACAGGCCGATACGCAGTATTTT,CASSPGQADTQYF
TRBV29-1,-,14,-,TRBJ2-2,TGCACCGCGACGGCAGGGAATAAGGCCGGGGAGCTGTTTTTT,CTATAGNKAGELFF
TRBV11-2,-,15,-,TRBJ2-6,TGTGCCAGCAGCGACAGTGCGTCTGGGGCCAACGTCCTGACTTTC,CASSDSASGANVLTF
TRBV28,TRBD2,14,-,TRBJ2-1,TGTGCCAGCAGTTCGGGGGGACCGAGTAATGAGCAGTTCTTC,CASSSGGPSNEQFF
TRBV5-1,-,16,-,TRBJ1-4,TGCGCCAGCAGCTTGGACGTCTTAGGCGGTAATGAAAAACTGTTTTTT,CASSLDVLGGNEKLFF
TRBV10-3,TRBD2,19,-,TRBJ2-3,TGTGCCATCGGGGGGAACCCGGGACTAGCGGGGGGCGGCACAGATACGCAGTATTTT,CAIGGNPGLAGGGTDTQYF
TRBV18,TRBD1,16,few,TRBJ1-4,TGTGCCAGCTCACTTGACAGGGGCCAGACTAATGAAAAACTGTTTTTT,CASSLDRGQTNEKLFF
TRBV7-2,-,14,-,TRBJ1-6,TGTGCCAGCAGCTTGTGGGGAGAGAATTCACCCCTCCACTTT,CASSLWGENSPLHF
TRBV7-6,-,12,-,TRBJ2-5,TGTGCCAGCAGCCCTCACCAAGAGACCCAGTACTTC,CASSPHQETQYF